These 28 T cell receptor beta chains originate from one sample sequenced in a study of blood T cell repertoires in COVID-19. Assay: immunoSEQ multiplex PCR; the TCRdb copy retains only in-frame clones and omits some. Of roughly 98,000 clones listed, approximately 82% are singletons. Sequenced input: peripheral blood. The receptors originated from a man aged 70 or older with active or convalescent COVID-19.

In its sample, this clone was seen a few times. The chain links TRBV12-3 or TRBV12-4 to TRBJ1-6, with D perhaps TRBD1 (6 bases). The length of the CDR3 is 12 residues. V gave up 5 bases and J gave up 9 bases, with 8 bases separating them. CDR3 DNA sequence: TGTGCCAGCAGTAACAGGGCTTCACCCCTCCACTTT. Its protein is CASSNRASPLHF.

The chain couples TRBV2 to TRBJ1-5; 7 nucleotides line up with TRBD1. The length of the CDR3 is 15 residues. Germline CDR1 SNHLY, CDR2 FYNNEI. V lost 2 bases to trimming and J lost 2 bases; unmatched junction nucleotides: 3. CDR3 nucleotide sequence: TGTGCCAGCAGTGAAATGGGACAGCGCAATCAGCCCCAGCATTTT. Amino acids: CASSEMGQRNQPQHF. Looking up the rest from reference TRBV2 and TRBJ1-5 gives the full variable domain: EPEVTQTPSHQVTQMGQEVILRCVPISNHLYFYWYRQILGQKVEFLVSFYNNEISEKSEIFDDQFSVERPDGSNFTLKIRSTKLEDSAMYFCASSEMGQRNQPQHFGDGTRLSIL.

This clone was seen only once. The genes are TRBV5-1 and TRBJ2-5; 8 nucleotides align to TRBD1. Per the germline V gene, CDR1 is SGHRS and CDR2 is YFSETQ. V shed 4 bases, J shed 4 bases, and the junction held 9 bases outside the gene matches. The CDR3 has 15 residues. Here the CDR3 DNA reads TGCGCCAGCAGCCGACAGGGGACACTACCAGAGACCCAGTACTTC. It translates to CASSRQGTLPETQYF. Looking up the rest from reference TRBV5-1 and TRBJ2-5 gives the full variable domain: KAGVTQTPRYLIKTRGQQVTLSCSPISGHRSVSWYQQTPGQGLQFLFEYFSETQRNKGNFPGRFSGRQFSNSRSEMNVSTLELGDSALYLCASSRQGTLPETQYFGPGTRLLVL.

This rearrangement joins TRBV28 to TRBJ1-2, with D unresolved. Deletions cut 2 bases from V and 8 bases from J, with 12 bases between. Germline assignment: CDR1 MDHEN and CDR2 SYDVKM. This CDR3 spans 13 amino acids. The DNA of the CDR3 is TGTGCCAGCAGTTTACTTTCCCTTGAGGGCTACACCTTC. This translates into CASSLLSLEGYTF.

CDR3 nucleotides: TGCAGCGTCGCGACAGGGGCTGGAATTGGCTACACCTTC. Translating gives CSVATGAGIGYTF. V usage is TRBV29-1 and J usage is TRBJ1-2; 8 nucleotides line up with TRBD1. The V gene's germline CDR1 is SQVTM and CDR2 ANQGSEA. CDR3 length: 13 residues. V trimming: 6 bases; J trimming: 7 bases; junction bases outside the gene matches: 10.

This chain joins TRBV7-2 and TRBJ2-1; D perhaps matches TRBD2 (7 bases). V was pared by 6 bases and J by 4 bases, with 16 bases between. Germline values: CDR1 SGHTA, CDR2 FQGNSA. The CDR3 is made up of 15 amino acids. In DNA, the CDR3 is TGTGCCAGCAGTTCACAAAGGGGGGGGTACAATGAGCAGTTCTTC. Its translation is CASSSQRGGYNEQFF.

J is TRBJ1-5 and V is TRBV11-1, with D maybe TRBD1 (6 bases). Germline CDR1 SGHAT, CDR2 FQDESV (reference sequence). Trimming left V 4 bases short and J 4 bases short, with 8 bases between. CDR3 size: 13 residues. CDR3 sequence reads: CASSWDNNQPQHF. CDR3 DNA sequence: TGTGCCAGCAGCTGGGACAATAATCAGCCCCAGCATTTT. The full variable domain, rest sourced from reference TRBV11-1 and TRBJ1-5, is EAEVAQSPRYKITEKSQAVAFWCDPISGHATLYWYRQILGQGPELLVQFQDESVVDDSQLPKDRFSAERLKGVDSTLKIQPAELGDSAMYLCASSWDNNQPQHFGDGTRLSIL.

The V call is TRBV10-3, the J call TRBJ1-2, with 8 bases identical to TRBD1. Germline-derived CDR1 and CDR2 are ENHRY and SYGVKD. V lost 7 bases and J lost 1; bases outside the gene matches: 8. The CDR3 consists of 15 residues. CDR3 DNA sequence: TGTGCCATCATGAAGACAGGGGAGAGTAACTATGGCTACACCTTC. Encoded protein: CAIMKTGESNYGYTF.

For the CDR3, the DNA is TGTGCCAGCAGTTTAGGTAAGACTGCAGCCCAGCATTTT. Translated: CASSLGKTAAQHF. The rearrangement uses TRBV27 and TRBJ1-5; the D is unclear. V dropped 2 bases and J dropped 11 bases, with 13 bases sitting between them. The germline V gene encodes CDR1 MNHEY and CDR2 SMNVEV (reference sequence). The length of the CDR3 is 13 residues.

This chain joins TRBV20-1 and TRBJ2-7, with D unresolved. The germline CDR1 and CDR2 sequences are DFQATT and SNEGSKA (reference sequence). Trimming removed 3 bases at V and 6 bases at J, with 9 bases between. The CDR3 totals 11 residues. For the CDR3, the DNA is TGCAGTGCTAGGATAGCATCCGAGCAGTACTTC. As protein: CSARIASEQYF.

This clone occurred a few times. The chain combines TRBV28 with TRBJ2-7; TRBD1 matches 10 bases. Trimming took 3 bases from V and 3 from J; bases not matched to a gene: 5. This CDR3 has 15 residues. The germline V gene encodes CDR1 MDHEN and CDR2 SYDVKM. CDR3 DNA sequence: TGTGCCAGCAGTTTGTTGGGACAGGGGTTCTACGAGCAGTACTTC. As protein: CASSLLGQGFYEQYF.

The chain employs TRBV2 and TRBJ1-1; D is ambiguous. The CDR3 length is 12 residues. The V and J ends lost 8 bases and 2 bases respectively, with 9 bases between them. In germline, CDR1 is SNHLY, CDR2 FYNNEI. The chain's CDR3 is CASVALNTEAFF. The CDR3 coding sequence is TGTGCCAGCGTGGCCCTCAACACTGAAGCTTTCTTT.

The chain joins TRBV12-3 or TRBV12-4 to TRBJ2-7, with D maybe TRBD1 (6 bases). The CDR3 spans 13 residues. V shed 5 bases and J shed 3 bases, with 11 bases lying between them. CDR3 in amino acids: CASSQQGYYEQYF. The CDR3 region has the DNA TGTGCCAGCAGTCAACAGGGATACTACGAGCAGTACTTC.

There are a few counts of this clone. This chain joins TRBV4-1 and TRBJ2-5, with D unresolved. V was shortened by 3 bases and J by 2 bases, with 16 bases between the two germline ends. There are 16 residues in the CDR3. Germline-derived CDR1 and CDR2 are MGHRA and YSYEKL. The CDR3 here is CASSHSTRRNQETQYF. CDR3 DNA sequence: TGCGCCAGCAGCCACTCTACCCGGCGGAATCAAGAGACCCAGTACTTC.

The chain combines TRBV5-1 with TRBJ1-2; perhaps TRBD1 as D (6 bases). Germline CDR1 reads SGHRS; CDR2 reads YFSETQ. This CDR3 region has 14 residues. The V end was cut by 0 bases, the J end by 4 bases, with 10 bases between. The CDR3 DNA sequence: TGCGCCAGCAGCTTGGAAGGGACAACCTATGGCTACACCTTC. Translating gives CASSLEGTTYGYTF. Full variable domain (remainder filled in from reference TRBV5-1 and TRBJ1-2): KAGVTQTPRYLIKTRGQQVTLSCSPISGHRSVSWYQQTPGQGLQFLFEYFSETQRNKGNFPGRFSGRQFSNSRSEMNVSTLELGDSALYLCASSLEGTTYGYTFGSGTRLTVV.

This rearrangement joins TRBV5-6 to TRBJ2-2; D call uncertain. This CDR3 spans 14 amino acids. Trimming took 2 bases from V and 1 from J, leaving 6 bases between them. In germline, CDR1 is SGHDT, CDR2 YYEEEE. The CDR3 here is CASSFEQNTGELFF. The CDR3 nucleotides read TGTGCCAGCAGCTTTGAACAGAACACCGGGGAGCTGTTTTTT.

This rearrangement joins TRBV14 to TRBJ2-2; 10 nucleotides line up with TRBD2. V gave up 2 bases and J gave up 2 bases; unmatched junction bases: 2. Germline CDR1 and CDR2: SGHDN and FVKESK. The CDR3 covers 16 residues. CDR3 amino acids: CASSQWTSGNTGELFF. The CDR3 nucleotides are TGTGCCAGCAGCCAATGGACTAGCGGTAACACCGGGGAGCTGTTTTTT. The full variable domain, rest sourced from reference TRBV14 and TRBJ2-2, is EAGVTQFPSHSVIEKGQTVTLRCDPISGHDNLYWYRRVMGKEIKFLLHFVKESKQDESGMPNNRFLAERTGGTYSTLKVQPAELEDSGVYFCASSQWTSGNTGELFFGEGSRLTVL.

The rearrangement links TRBV19 to TRBJ1-2; D perhaps matches TRBD1 (6 bases). Trimming shortened V by 10 bases and J by 5 bases, and 20 bases separated the two germline ends. CDR1 and CDR2 (germline): LNHDA, SQIVND (reference sequence). This CDR3 comprises 14 residues. Here the CDR3 DNA reads TGTGCCACCGCCAGGCAGGGGCAACAGTATGGCTACACCTTC. As protein: CATARQGQQYGYTF. Full variable domain (remainder filled in from reference TRBV19 and TRBJ1-2): DGGITQSPKYLFRKEGQNVTLSCEQNLNHDAMYWYRQDPGQGLRLIYYSQIVNDFQKGDIAEGYSVSREKKESFPLTVTSAQKNPTAFYLCATARQGQQYGYTFGSGTRLTVV.

The chain couples TRBV11-2 to TRBJ1-5, with D possibly matching TRBD1 (5 bases). Deletions cut 1 base from V and 4 bases from J, with 8 bases between. The germline V gene has CDR1 SGHAT and CDR2 FQNNGV. The CDR3 is 14 residues long. As DNA, the CDR3 is TGTGCCAGCAGCTTAGTTCGGACAAATCAGCCCCAGCATTTT. It specifies CASSLVRTNQPQHF.

This clone has a single count. The chain links TRBV29-1 to TRBJ2-5; 9 bases agree with TRBD1. V was clipped by 6 bases and J by 5 bases; unmatched bases: 4. Germline V gene sequence: CDR1 SQVTM, CDR2 ANQGSEA. The CDR3 length is 12 residues. Here the CDR3 reads CSVGDRDETQYF. The DNA of the CDR3 is TGCAGCGTCGGGGACAGGGACGAGACCCAGTACTTC.

The gene calls are TRBV5-6 and TRBJ2-1, with 9 nucleotides matching TRBD1. J was trimmed by 0 bases and V by 6 bases; bases with no gene match: 10. Germline V gene data show CDR1 as SGHDT and CDR2 as YYEEEE. The CDR3 is 17 amino acids. DNA of the CDR3: TGTGCCAGCACCTACGGGACAGGGCTAAGCTCCTACAATGAGCAGTTCTTC. Translating gives CASTYGTGLSSYNEQFF.

The rearrangement uses TRBV2 and TRBJ1-2; 8 bases are a match to TRBD1. Germline lookup yields CDR1 SNHLY and CDR2 FYNNEI. The CDR3 spans 16 residues. The J segment lost 5 bases and the V segment lost 6 bases, leaving 14 bases of the junction unmatched. CDR3 coding DNA: TGTGCCAGCAGCCCACGCCTCATAGACAGGGGTTATGGCTACACCTTC. This encodes CASSPRLIDRGYGYTF. Using reference TRBV2 and TRBJ1-2 for the parts outside the CDR3, the full variable domain is EPEVTQTPSHQVTQMGQEVILRCVPISNHLYFYWYRQILGQKVEFLVSFYNNEISEKSEIFDDQFSVERPDGSNFTLKIRSTKLEDSAMYFCASSPRLIDRGYGYTFGSGTRLTVV.

The chain links TRBV7-3 to TRBJ1-4; 9 nucleotides match TRBD1. After removal of 5 bases from V and 4 bases from J, the junction contained 5 bases not matched to a gene. The length of the CDR3 is 15 residues. Germline V lookup: CDR1 SGHTA, CDR2 FQGTGA. The CDR3 loop is CASSHRDRDNEKLFF. The CDR3 bases are TGTGCCAGCAGCCACCGGGACAGGGATAATGAAAAACTGTTTTTT.

The CDR3 DNA sequence: TGTGCCTGGAGTTCACAAGAGACCCAGTACTTC. It is translated as CAWSSQETQYF. The chain combines TRBV30 with TRBJ2-5; D not certain. Trimming shortened V by 2 bases and J by 2 bases, and 3 bases separated the two germline ends. This CDR3 has 11 residues. CDR1 and CDR2 from the germline V gene are GTSNPN and SVGIG (reference sequence).

The CDR3 protein is CASSQAGGYEQYF. The CDR3 DNA reads TGTGCCAGCAGCCAAGCGGGTGGATACGAGCAGTACTTC. The chain carries TRBV7-9 and TRBJ2-7, with TRBD2 as a possible D gene (6 bases). The CDR3 is 13 amino acids. Germline CDR1 and CDR2: SEHNR and FQNEAQ (reference sequence). V lost 5 bases and J 4 bases, leaving 12 bases between the germline ends. Using reference TRBV7-9 and TRBJ2-7 for the parts outside the CDR3, the full variable domain is DTGVSQNPRHKITKRGQNVTFRCDPISEHNRLYWYRQTLGQGPEFLTYFQNEAQLEKSRLLSDRFSAERPKGSFSTLEIQRTEQGDSAMYLCASSQAGGYEQYFGPGTRLTVT.

The chain recombines TRBV7-8 with TRBJ2-2; D is perhaps TRBD1 (6 bases). Per the germline V gene, CDR1 is SGHVS and CDR2 is FQNEAQ. The CDR3 spans 13 residues. Between the trimmed V and J ends, which lost 5 bases and 7 bases, there was a span of 11 bases. The CDR3 loop is CASSRQDYGELFF. Written as DNA, the CDR3 is TGTGCCAGCAGCAGACAGGATTACGGGGAGCTGTTTTTT.

This chain connects TRBV19 to TRBJ1-1, with 7 positions matching TRBD1. The germline V gene encodes CDR1 LNHDA and CDR2 SQIVND (reference sequence). This CDR3 spans 12 amino acids. The V gene end was trimmed by 9 bases and the J gene end by 1 base; junction bases not matched to a gene: 2. The CDR3 DNA is TGTGCCAGCCGGGACAGGAACACTGAAGCTTTCTTT. This encodes CASRDRNTEAFF.

The chain links TRBV28 to TRBJ2-5; a possible D gene is TRBD2 (5 bases). This CDR3 contains 12 residues. Trimming cost V 8 bases and J 5 bases, with 12 bases left between them. Germline CDR1 is MDHEN and CDR2 is SYDVKM. CDR3 DNA sequence: TGTGCCAGCGGATCCCTAGCCGAGACCCAGTACTTC. Protein product: CASGSLAETQYF.